This is a list of T cell receptor beta chains from one sample in a study of brain T cells in children with intractable seizures. Sequencing was performed with immunoSEQ multiplex PCR; in TCRdb, only in-frame clones are kept and a portion is missing. The sample contains 55,000 to 80,000 clones, 90% to 97% of which appear only once. Sequenced here: peripheral blood, sampled at surgery. Every receptor here comes from a boy under two years old with focal cortical dysplasia and intractable seizures. Each CDR3 is given with its conserved first and last residue.

V gene	CDR3 protein
TRBV5-4	CASRGQGAGELFF
TRBV7-7	CASSFRAAGETQYF
TRBV6-1	CASSEALGVGYTF
TRBV27	CASSLAAGGNTIYF
TRBV6-1	CASSEVGGLSYEQYF
TRBV6-6	CASSLDRLANYGYTF
TRBV18	CASSPFKEQFF
TRBV10-2	CASSIDRDSYTF
TRBV5-1	CASSLDLYEQYF
TRBV7-9	CASSKDFRGSKTNEKLFF
TRBV4-1	CASSQVGAETQYF
TRBV4-3	CASSHSGDTGELFF
TRBV10-2	CASRPTGGAGAFF
TRBV18	CASSPGQGVIGEQYF
TRBV5-6	CASSLRVGGGGFRETQYF
TRBV7-2	CASSAHRADTEAFF